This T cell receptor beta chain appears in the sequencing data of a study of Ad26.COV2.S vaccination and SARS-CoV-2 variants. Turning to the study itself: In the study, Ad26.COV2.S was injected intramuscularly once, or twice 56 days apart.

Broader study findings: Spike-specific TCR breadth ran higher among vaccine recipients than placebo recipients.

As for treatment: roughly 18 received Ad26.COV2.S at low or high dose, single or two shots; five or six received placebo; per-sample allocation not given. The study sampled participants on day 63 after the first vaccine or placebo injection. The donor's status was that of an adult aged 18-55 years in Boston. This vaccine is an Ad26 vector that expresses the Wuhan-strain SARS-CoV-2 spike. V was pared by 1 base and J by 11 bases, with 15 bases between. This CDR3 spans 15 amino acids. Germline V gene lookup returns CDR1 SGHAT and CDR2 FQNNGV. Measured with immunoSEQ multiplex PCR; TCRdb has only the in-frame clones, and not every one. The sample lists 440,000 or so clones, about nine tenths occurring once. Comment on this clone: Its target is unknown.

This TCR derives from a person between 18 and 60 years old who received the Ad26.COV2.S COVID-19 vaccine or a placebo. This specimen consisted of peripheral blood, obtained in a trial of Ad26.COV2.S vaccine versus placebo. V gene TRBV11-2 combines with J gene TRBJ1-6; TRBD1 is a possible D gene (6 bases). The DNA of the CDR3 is TGTGCCAGCAGCTTAGGGAGTCAGGGGAGGACACCCCTCCACTTT. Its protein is CASSLGSQGRTPLHF.